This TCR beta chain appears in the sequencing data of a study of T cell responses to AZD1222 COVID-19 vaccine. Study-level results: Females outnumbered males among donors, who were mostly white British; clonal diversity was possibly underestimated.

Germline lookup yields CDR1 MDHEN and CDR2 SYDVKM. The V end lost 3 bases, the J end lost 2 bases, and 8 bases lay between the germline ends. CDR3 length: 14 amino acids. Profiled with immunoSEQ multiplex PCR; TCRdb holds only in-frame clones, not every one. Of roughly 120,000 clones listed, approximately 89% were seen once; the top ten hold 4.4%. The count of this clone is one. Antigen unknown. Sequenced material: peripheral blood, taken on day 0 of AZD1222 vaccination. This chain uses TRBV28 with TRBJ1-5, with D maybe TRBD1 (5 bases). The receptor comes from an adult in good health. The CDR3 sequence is CASSLGVGNQPQHF. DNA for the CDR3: TGTGCCAGCAGTTTGGGGGTCGGCAATCAGCCCCAGCATTTT.